The text below deals with one TCR beta chain. This CDR3 has 16 residues. V lost 1 base and J 0 bases, leaving 10 bases between the germline ends. CDR1 is SGHAT and CDR2 is FQNNGV in the germline V gene. The data stem from a study of cytomegalovirus exposure and HLA in healthy donors. 13 Jbeta primers and 60 Vbeta primers were used for the PCR. TCRdb's table, derived via immunoSEQ multiplex PCR, lists solely in-frame clones and lacks some. Here the sample spans 95,000 or so clones, approximately 81% being singletons. This rearrangement joins TRBV11-2 to TRBJ1-3; D not resolved. Sequencing was done on a sample of PBMCs. The TCR originated in a woman in her sixties or seventies in good health and CMV-seropositive. The CDR3 loop is CASSLVYGASGNTIYF. The CDR3 DNA is TGTGCCAGCAGCTTAGTCTACGGAGCCTCTGGAAACACCATATATTTT.